This TCR beta chain derives from a study of shared clonotypes between healthy human individuals. Trimming took 6 bases from V and 7 from J; bases not matched to a gene: 5. CDR1 is MNHNS and CDR2 is SASEGT in the germline V gene. The CDR3 spans 14 residues. Sequencing was at deep level. The sequenced material, unsorted PBMC DNA, was run on ten immunoSEQ deep assay plates. TCRdb keeps only in-frame clones here, not all; method: immunoSEQ multiplex PCR. The table lists around 480,000 clones, about three quarters of them singletons. The donor population consisted of healthy HIV-negative adults with no recent acute infections or vaccinations. Adult Caucasians living in Nashville, Tennessee made up all of the donors.

The TCR originated in a woman aged 35 to 49 in good health. Some clones in this sample may be carry-over from other donors' samples. The rearrangement uses TRBV6-1 and TRBJ1-4, with 10 bases that match TRBD1. The sample comprised PBMCs. The CDR3 coding sequence is TGTGCCAGCAGCCGGGACAGGGGAGGTGAAAAACTGTTTTTT. It encodes CASSRDRGGEKLFF.